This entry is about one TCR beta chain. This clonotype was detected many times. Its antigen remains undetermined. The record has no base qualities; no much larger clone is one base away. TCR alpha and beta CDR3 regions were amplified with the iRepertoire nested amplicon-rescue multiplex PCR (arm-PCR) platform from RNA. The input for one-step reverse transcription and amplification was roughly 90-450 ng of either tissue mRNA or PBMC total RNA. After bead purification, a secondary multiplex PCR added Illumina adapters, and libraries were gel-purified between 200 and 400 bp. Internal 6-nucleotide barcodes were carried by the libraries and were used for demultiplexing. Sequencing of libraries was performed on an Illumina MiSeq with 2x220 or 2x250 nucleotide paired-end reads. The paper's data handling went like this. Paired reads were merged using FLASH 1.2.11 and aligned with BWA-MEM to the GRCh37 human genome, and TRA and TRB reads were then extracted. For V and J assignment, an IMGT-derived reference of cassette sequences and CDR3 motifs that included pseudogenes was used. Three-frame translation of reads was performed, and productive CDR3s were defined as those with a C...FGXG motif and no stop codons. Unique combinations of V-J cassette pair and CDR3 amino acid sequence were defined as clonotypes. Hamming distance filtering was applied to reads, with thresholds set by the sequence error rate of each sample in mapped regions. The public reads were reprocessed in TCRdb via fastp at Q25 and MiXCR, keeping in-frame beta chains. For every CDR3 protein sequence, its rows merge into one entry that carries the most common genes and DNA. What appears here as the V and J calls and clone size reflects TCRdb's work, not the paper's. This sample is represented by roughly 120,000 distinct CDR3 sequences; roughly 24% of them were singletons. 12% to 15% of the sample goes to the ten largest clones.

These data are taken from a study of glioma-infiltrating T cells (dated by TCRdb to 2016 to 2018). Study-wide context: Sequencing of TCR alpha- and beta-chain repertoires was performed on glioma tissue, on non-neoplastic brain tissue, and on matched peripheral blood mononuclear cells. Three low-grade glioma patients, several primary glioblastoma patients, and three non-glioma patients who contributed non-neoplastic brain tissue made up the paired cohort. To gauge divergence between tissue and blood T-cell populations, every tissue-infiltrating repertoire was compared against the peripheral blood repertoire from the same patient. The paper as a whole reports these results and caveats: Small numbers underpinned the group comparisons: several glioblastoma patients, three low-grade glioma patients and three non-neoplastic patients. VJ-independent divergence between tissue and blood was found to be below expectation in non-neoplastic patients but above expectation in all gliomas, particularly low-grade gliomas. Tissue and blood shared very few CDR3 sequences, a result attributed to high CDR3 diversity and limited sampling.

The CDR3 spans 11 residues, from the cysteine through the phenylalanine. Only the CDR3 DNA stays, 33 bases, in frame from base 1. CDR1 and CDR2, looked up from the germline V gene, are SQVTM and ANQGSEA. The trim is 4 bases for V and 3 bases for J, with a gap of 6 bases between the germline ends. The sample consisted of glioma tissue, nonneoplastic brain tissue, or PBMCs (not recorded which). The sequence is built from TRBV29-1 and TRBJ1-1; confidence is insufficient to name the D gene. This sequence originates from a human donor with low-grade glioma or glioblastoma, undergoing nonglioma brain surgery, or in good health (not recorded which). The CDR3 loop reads CSVAGYTEAFF. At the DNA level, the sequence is TGCAGCGTTGCGGGGTACACTGAAGCTTTCTTT.